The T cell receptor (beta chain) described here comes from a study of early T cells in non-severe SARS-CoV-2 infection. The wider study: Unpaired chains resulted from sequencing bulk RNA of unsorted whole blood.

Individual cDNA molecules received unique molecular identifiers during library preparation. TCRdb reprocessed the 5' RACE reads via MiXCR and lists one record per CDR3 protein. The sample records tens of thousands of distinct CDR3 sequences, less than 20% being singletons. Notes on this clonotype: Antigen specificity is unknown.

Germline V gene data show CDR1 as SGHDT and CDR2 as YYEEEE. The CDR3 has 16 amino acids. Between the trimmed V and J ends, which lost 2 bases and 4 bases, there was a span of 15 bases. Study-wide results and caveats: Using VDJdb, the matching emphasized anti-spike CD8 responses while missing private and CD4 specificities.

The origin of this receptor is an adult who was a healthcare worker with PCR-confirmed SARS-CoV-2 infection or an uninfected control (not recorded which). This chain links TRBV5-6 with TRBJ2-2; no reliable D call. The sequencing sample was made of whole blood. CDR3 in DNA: TGTGCCAGCAGCTTTAGCTCTACTACGTTCACCGGGGAGCTGTTTTTT. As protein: CASSFSSTTFTGELFF.